This T cell receptor (beta chain) stems from a study of metastatic and nonmetastatic thyroid tumors. About the study: Repertoires of blood and of tissue (tumor or nodule) from malignant and benign thyroid patients were compared.

No patient received treatment before thyroid surgery. CDR1 and CDR2 from the germline V gene are SGHAT and FQNNGV. The CDR3 is made up of 15 amino acids. V was clipped by 1 base and J by 1 base, with 10 bases between them. This clone showed up many times. TCRdb re-clonotyped the PCR reads through MiXCR. Among approximately 30,000 clones, about a sixth were seen once, and the ten largest hold about 3.4%. The sequence was collected from a female donor with papillary thyroid cancer or a benign thyroid nodule (not recorded which). Some clones in this sample may be carry-over from other donors' samples. The sequenced sample was blood. The genes are TRBV11-2 and TRBJ2-5, with D perhaps matching TRBD1 or TRBD2 (5 bases each). DNA for the CDR3: TGTGCCAGCAGCTTAGGAACGGGACCCCAAGAGACCCAGTACTTC. This codes for CASSLGTGPQETQYF. The whole variable domain, remainder taken from reference TRBV11-2 and TRBJ2-5, is EAGVAQSPRYKIIEKRQSVAFWCNPISGHATLYWYQQILGQGPKLLIQFQNNGVVDDSQLPKDRFSAERLKGVDSTLKIQPAKLEDSAVYLCASSLGTGPQETQYFGPGTRLLVL.